This entry is about one T cell receptor (beta chain). Its antigen is undetermined. This specimen belongs to a study of post-analysis software for immune sequencing data. Study overall: Several disease courses (relapsing-remitting, secondary progressive and progressive-relapsing) of multiple sclerosis were included. Study-level findings and limits: The F measure placed samples prepared in the same batch into strongly shared clusters. Relative to controls, patients had several TRBV segments at higher frequency, with TRBV5-6, TRBV5-1 and TRBV20-1 among these. Normalized Chao1 diversity was significantly reduced in patients versus controls.

TCR beta cDNA libraries had unique molecular identifiers. Between roughly 1 and 10 million T cells gave rise to around 500,000 cDNA molecules. A single record per CDR3 protein comes from TCRdb applying MiXCR to the PCR reads. The table records roughly 600,000 distinct CDR3 sequences, 44% of them present only once. The CDR3 is made up of 14 amino acids. The V segment lost 5 bases and the J segment 4 bases; nucleotides outside the gene matches: 5. CDR1 is MDHEN and CDR2 is SYDVKM in the germline V gene. The sequencing sample was made of blood. The TCR was taken from a girl aged 5-17 years with multiple sclerosis. V is TRBV28 and J is TRBJ1-2, with 9 bases that match TRBD1. The CDR3 is CASSTTTGGYGYTF. The DNA of the CDR3 is TGTGCCAGCAGTACAACGACAGGGGGCTATGGCTACACCTTC.